These T cell receptor beta chains were read from a single sample in a study of cytomegalovirus exposure and HLA in healthy donors. TCRdb's copy holds only in-frame clones and misses some; the assay was immunoSEQ multiplex PCR. The repertoire holds tens of thousands of clones, with 76% as singletons. Sequencing was carried out using PBMCs. Receptor source: a male donor in good health and CMV-seronegative. Each CDR3 is given with its conserved first and last residue. D genes are given only for firm matches. Clone size appears in some rows only: once, few, many, or a class for an expanded clone.

d_call	v_call	j_call	clone_size	cdr3_nt	cdr3_aa
NA	TRBV4-3	TRBJ1-1	NA	TGCGCCAGCAGCCAAGGTCGGGGTCATACAAAAACTGAAGCTTTCTTT	CASSQGRGHTKTEAFF
NA	TRBV28	TRBJ1-6	NA	TGTGCCAGCAGAAAATCAGCATTACGGGTGGAATCCTCCTATAATTCACCCCTCCACTTT	CASRKSALRVESSYNSPLHF
TRBD1	TRBV18	TRBJ1-4	once	TGTGCCAGCTCGACAGGGGTGGTTGAAAAACTGTTTTTT	CASSTGVVEKLFF
TRBD1	TRBV6-5	TRBJ1-2	NA	TGTGCCAGCAGCGCCGGGACAGGGGTCTCTGGCTACACCTTC	CASSAGTGVSGYTF
TRBD1	TRBV30	TRBJ1-6	NA	TGTGCCTGGAAGGGACAGGGAAATTCACCCCTCCACTTT	CAWKGQGNSPLHF
NA	TRBV6-1	TRBJ2-4	NA	TGTGCCAGCACGCCGAATTTACTTATTCAGTACTTC	CASTPNLLIQYF
NA	TRBV28	TRBJ1-5	few	TGTGCCAGCAGGAGTAGCAATCAGCCCCAGCATTTT	CASRSSNQPQHF
NA	TRBV15	TRBJ1-6	NA	TGTGCCACCAGCAGAGATCAGGGAATGAATTCACCCCTCCACTTT	CATSRDQGMNSPLHF
TRBD1	TRBV5-4	TRBJ2-1	NA	TGTGCCAGCAGCCTAGCCGGGGACAGAGGTTACGAGCAGTTCTTC	CASSLAGDRGYEQFF
TRBD1	TRBV4-3	TRBJ2-6	NA	TGCGCCAGCAGCCAAGATATAGGGGGCAGTGGGGCCAACGTCCTGACTTTC	CASSQDIGGSGANVLTF
NA	TRBV7-2	TRBJ2-3	NA	TGTGCCAGCAGCTTATTCGGAGGCACAGATACGCAGTATTTT	CASSLFGGTDTQYF
NA	TRBV11-2	TRBJ1-1	NA	TGTGCCAGCAGTCTAGCGGGGGGCGAAGCTTTCTTT	CASSLAGGEAFF
TRBD1	TRBV5-5	TRBJ1-5	NA	TGTGCCAGCAGCTGGACAGGGGGAGTTAGCAATCAGCCCCAGCATTTT	CASSWTGGVSNQPQHF
TRBD1	TRBV28	TRBJ1-5	once	TGTGCCAGCAGTCCCGCAGGGGACAGAACTTCGACCCAGCATTTT	CASSPAGDRTSTQHF
NA	TRBV19	TRBJ2-2	NA	TGTGCCACCTCCCCTTCGGGAACCGGGGAGCTGTTTTTT	CATSPSGTGELFF
TRBD1	TRBV11-2	TRBJ1-1	NA	TGTGCCAGCAGCATCGGACAGGGGGCTTCGGACACTGAAGCTTTCTTT	CASSIGQGASDTEAFF